This T cell receptor (beta chain) was sequenced for a study of neurological immune-mediated disorders. General study findings and limits: Patients with HTLV-1-associated myelopathy had the highest level of TCR clonal expansion, whereas patients with multiple sclerosis had the lowest level, falling beneath the level found in healthy controls.

This clonotype is medium-sized in the sample. Antigen specificity is unknown. With 10-nucleotide random UMIs included, cDNA was synthesized by 5'RACE. Over 190 million TCR-beta sequences from 15-18 subjects came from every sequencing run. TCRdb recomputed calls from the 5' RACE reads with MiXCR, one row per CDR3 protein. This sample has roughly 45,000 distinct CDR3 sequences, with less than 15% found just once. The CDR3 contains 13 residues. V was pared by 1 base and J by 4 bases, with 8 bases between. The V gene's germline CDR1 is SGHRS and CDR2 YFSETQ. Time point in this sample: longitudinal time-point 3. Preparation of the unsorted libraries drew on 2 million PBMCs stored at -80 C.

The chain employs TRBV5-1 and TRBJ2-5; no reliable D call. The TCR comes from a man aged 25 to 45 in good health. Sequencing input: PBMCs. The CDR3 loop is CASSLSGPETQYF. The CDR3 DNA follows: TGCGCCAGCAGCTTGTCCGGGCCAGAGACCCAGTACTTC.